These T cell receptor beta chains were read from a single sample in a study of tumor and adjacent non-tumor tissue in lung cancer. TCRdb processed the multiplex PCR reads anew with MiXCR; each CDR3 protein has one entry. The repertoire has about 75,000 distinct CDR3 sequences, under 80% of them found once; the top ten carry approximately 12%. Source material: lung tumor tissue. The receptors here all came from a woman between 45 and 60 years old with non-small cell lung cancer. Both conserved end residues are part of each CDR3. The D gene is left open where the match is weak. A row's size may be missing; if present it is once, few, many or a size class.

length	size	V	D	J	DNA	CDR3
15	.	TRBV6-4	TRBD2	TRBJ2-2	TGTGCCAGCACTCCCATGGGGGGGACGGTCGAGGAGCTGTTTTTT	CASTPMGGTVEELFF
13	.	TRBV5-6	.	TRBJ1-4	TGTGCCAGCGGCAGCACAACTAATGGAAAACTGTTTTTT	CASGSTTNGKLFF
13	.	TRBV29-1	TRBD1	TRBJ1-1	TGCGGCGCTGGAGGGACAGGGAACACTGAAGTTTTCTTT	CGAGGTGNTEVFF
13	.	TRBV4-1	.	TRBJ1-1	TGCTCCAGCGGGAGGGGGACGACCACTGAAGCTTTCTTT	CSSGRGTTTEAFF
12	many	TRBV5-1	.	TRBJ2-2	TGCGCCACCAGGGGGAACACCGGGGAGCTGTTTTTT	CATRGNTGELFF
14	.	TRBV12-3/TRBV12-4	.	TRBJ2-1	TGTGTCAGCAGATCAAGCGGGCTCTCTGGCGAGCAGTTCTTC	CVSRSSGLSGEQFF
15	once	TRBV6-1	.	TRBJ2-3	TGTGCCAGCAGGAGTACCGGGAGAGGCAGAGATACGCAGTATTTT	CASRSTGRGRDTQYF
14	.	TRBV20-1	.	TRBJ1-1	TGCAATGCTAGTTGGGGCAGGGTGAACACTGGAGCTTTCTTT	CNASWGRVNTGAFF
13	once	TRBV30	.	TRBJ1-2	TGTGCCTGGAGTTATTGGCTCCGCTATGGCTACACCTTC	CAWSYWLRYGYTF
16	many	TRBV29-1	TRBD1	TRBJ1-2	TGCAGCGTTGAAGTAAAGACAGGGAAGAAGAACTATGGCTACACCTTC	CSVEVKTGKKNYGYTF
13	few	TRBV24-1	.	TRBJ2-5	TGTGCCACCAGTGGTATTAGCGAGCTGATCCAGTACTTC	CATSGISELIQYF
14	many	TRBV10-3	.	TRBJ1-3	TGTGCCATCAGTGGCCGGAGCTCTGGAAACACCATATATTTT	CAISGRSSGNTIYF
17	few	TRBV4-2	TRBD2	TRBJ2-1	TGTGCCAGCAGCCAAGATCGTAGCGGGAGCTCCTACAATGAGCAGTTCTTC	CASSQDRSGSSYNEQFF
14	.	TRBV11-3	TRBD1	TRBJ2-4	TGTGCCAGCAATTCAACAGGGGAAGGGGGTATTCAGTACTTC	CASNSTGEGGIQYF
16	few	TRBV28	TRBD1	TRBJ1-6	TGTGCCAGCAGTCTCGAACGACAGGGGCCGGACTCACCCCTCCACTTT	CASSLERQGPDSPLHF
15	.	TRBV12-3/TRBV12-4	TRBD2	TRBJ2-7	TGTGCCAGCAGTTTAAGTGCGGGAGGGGACTGCGAGCAGTACTTC	CASSLSAGGDCEQYF
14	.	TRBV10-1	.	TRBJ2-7	TGCGCCAGCTGTGATCCAGGGAAGGGGTACGAGCAGTACTTC	CASCDPGKGYEQYF
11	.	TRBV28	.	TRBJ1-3	TGTGCCAGCATCTGGGGGAACACCATATATTTT	CASIWGNTIYF
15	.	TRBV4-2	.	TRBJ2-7	TGTGCCAGCAGCCAGGTGAGAGGGAGTTCCTACGAGCAGTACTTC	CASSQVRGSSYEQYF
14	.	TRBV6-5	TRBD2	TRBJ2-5	TGTGTCAGTAGTGTTCGGGGGGATCGTGAGACCCAGTACTTC	CVSSVRGDRETQYF
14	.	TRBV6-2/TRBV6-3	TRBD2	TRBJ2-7	TGTGTCAGCAGTTCAGCGGGAGATTCCTACGAGCAATACTTC	CVSSSAGDSYEQYF
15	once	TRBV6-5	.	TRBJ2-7	TGTACCAGCAGTAAGCCCAGGACACCACCCTACGAGCAGTACTTC	CTSSKPRTPPYEQYF
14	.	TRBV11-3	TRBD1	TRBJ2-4	TGTGCCAGCAGCTCAACAGGAGAAGGGGGCTTTAAGTACTTC	CASSSTGEGGFKYF
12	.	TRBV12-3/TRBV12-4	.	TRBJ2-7	TGTACCAGCAGTCGAGGGTCCTACGAGCAGTACTTC	CTSSRGSYEQYF
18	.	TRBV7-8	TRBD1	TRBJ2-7	TGTGCCAGCAGCTTAGCCGTTGGCGGCCGGACAGGCTCCTACGAGCAGTACTTC	CASSLAVGGRTGSYEQYF
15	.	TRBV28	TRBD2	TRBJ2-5	TGTGCCAGCAGGCCACCAGCGGGAGAGGTGGAGACTCAGTACTTC	CASRPPAGEVETQYF
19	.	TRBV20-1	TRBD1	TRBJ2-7	TGCAGTGCTAGAGGCCCACTGAAAACTTGGATAGGGGGCGCCTGGGAGCAGTACTTC	CSARGPLKTWIGGAWEQYF
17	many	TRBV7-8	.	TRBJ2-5	TGTGCCAGCAGCTTATTCGCGGGATTGGAGCCTCAAGAGACCCAGTACTTC	CASSLFAGLEPQETQYF
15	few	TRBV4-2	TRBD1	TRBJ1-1	TGTGCCAGCAGCTCCTCGGACAGGAGGGACACTGAAGCTTTCTTT	CASSSSDRRDTEAFF